This is a list of T cell receptor beta chains from one sample in a study of low-dose radiotherapy and immunotherapy resistance in tumors. TCRdb independently ran MiXCR on the reads; one entry per CDR3 protein. The sample contains more than 50,000 distinct CDR3 sequences, 20% to 25% of which appear only once. The sample consisted of PBMCs, taken before treatment. The receptors stem from a male donor with prostate cancer. Each CDR3 is given with its conserved first and last residue. A D gene is named only where the DNA matches it firmly. Size tells how often a clone was seen (once, few, many) or the class of an expanded clone, and some rows leave it out.

many	TRBJ2-7	TRBV4-2	TRBD1	TGTGCCAGCAGCCAAGTAGGACGACAGGGGGGTGAGCAGTACTTC	CASSQVGRQGGEQYF
.	TRBJ2-7	TRBV30	.	TGTGCCCACTCGAGGGGTTACGAGCAGTACTTC	CAHSRGYEQYF
many	TRBJ2-7	TRBV10-1	TRBD2	TGCGCCAGCAGTGAAAGCGGGGCAGGGAACGAGCAGTACTTC	CASSESGAGNEQYF
.	TRBJ2-3	TRBV6-2/TRBV6-3	.	TGTGCCAGCAGGTGGCCTAGCACAGATACGCAGTATTTT	CASRWPSTDTQYF
many	TRBJ2-5	TRBV6-2/TRBV6-3	.	TGTGCCAGCAGGCGGGGAGAGACCCAGTACTTC	CASRRGETQYF
.	TRBJ2-5	TRBV3-1	TRBD2	TGTGCCAGCAGCCCGGGCGGGACTAGTAAGGCCCAGTACTTC	CASSPGGTSKAQYF
medium-sized	TRBJ2-1	TRBV24-1	.	TGTGCCACCAGTAAACCGGGAGAAGATATTTATGAGCAGTTCTTC	CATSKPGEDIYEQFF
.	TRBJ1-6	TRBV7-3	.	TGTGCCAGCAGCACGGGACGGAGGGATTCACCCCTCCACTTT	CASSTGRRDSPLHF
.	TRBJ1-1	TRBV28	.	TGTGCCAGCACAGGGCCAATGAACACTGAAGCTTTCTTT	CASTGPMNTEAFF
.	TRBJ2-1	TRBV7-2	TRBD2	TGTGCCAGCAGCTTAGCGGTTAGCGGGGGGGCCGGTGAGCAGTTCTTC	CASSLAVSGGAGEQFF
many	TRBJ1-1	TRBV14	.	TGTGCCAGCAGCCAAGCTAGGGGTTGGACTGAAGCTTTCTTT	CASSQARGWTEAFF
many	TRBJ2-2	TRBV12-3/TRBV12-4	TRBD1	TGTGCCAGCAGTTTAGGCCGGACAGGGGGAACCGGGGAGCTGTTTTTT	CASSLGRTGGTGELFF
.	TRBJ2-1	TRBV18	TRBD1	TGTGTCAGCTCACAAGGGACAGCCTACGAGCAGTTCTTC	CVSSQGTAYEQFF
many	TRBJ2-1	TRBV27	TRBD1	TGTGCCAGCAGTAGACCGGGACAGTACAATGAGCAGTTCTTC	CASSRPGQYNEQFF
medium-sized	TRBJ2-1	TRBV28	TRBD2	TGTGCCAGCAGCAGCGGGAGGGCCTATGGTGAGCAGTTCTTC	CASSSGRAYGEQFF
.	TRBJ1-2	TRBV9	.	TGTGCCAGCAGCGTAAGGCTGGGGAGCTATGGCTACACCTTC	CASSVRLGSYGYTF
.	TRBJ2-2	TRBV6-1	TRBD2	TGTGCCAGCAGTGAACTAGCGGTCACGAACACCGGGGAGCTGTTTTTT	CASSELAVTNTGELFF
.	TRBJ2-1	TRBV5-1	.	TGCGCCAGCAGCGGAACAGGGTTGAGCAATGAGCAGTTCTTC	CASSGTGLSNEQFF
.	TRBJ2-3	TRBV7-3	TRBD2	TGTGCCAGCAGCTTAAACCCCATAGCGGGGGGAGCAGCAGATACGCAGTATTTT	CASSLNPIAGGAADTQYF
many	TRBJ2-1	TRBV7-9	.	TGTGCCAGCAGCCGGACAGCTACCTCCTACAATGAGCAGTTCTTC	CASSRTATSYNEQFF
many	TRBJ2-3	TRBV7-8	.	TGTGCCAGCAGCTTAAGTGTTTTGGCGGACAGCACAGATACGCAGTATTTT	CASSLSVLADSTDTQYF
.	TRBJ2-3	TRBV19	.	TGTGCCAGTATCGGTCGGGGATCTAGCACAGATACGCAGTATTTT	CASIGRGSSTDTQYF
many	TRBJ2-1	TRBV27	.	TGTGCCAGCAGTACCTCTAGGGTAACCTACAATGAGCAGTTCTTC	CASSTSRVTYNEQFF
many	TRBJ2-2	TRBV27	.	TGTGCCAGCAGTTTATCGATCAGGGCCGGGGAGCTGTTTTTT	CASSLSIRAGELFF
.	TRBJ2-3	TRBV6-4	.	TGTGCCAGCAGTGACTGGGGGCCCCTCGGCACGCAGTATTTT	CASSDWGPLGTQYF
many	TRBJ1-5	TRBV5-1	.	TGCGCCAGCAGCTTGGATGGGGGGGACAATCAGCCCCAGCATTTT	CASSLDGGDNQPQHF
.	TRBJ2-7	TRBV3-1	.	TGTGCCAGCAGCCCCCTGGACAGTTACGAGCAGTACTTC	CASSPLDSYEQYF
many	TRBJ1-1	TRBV2	.	TGTGCCAGCAGTGCCCTCGGGGGGGACACTGAAGCTTTCTTT	CASSALGGDTEAFF
many	TRBJ2-3	TRBV27	TRBD2	TGTGCCAGCAGTTTACGGCCCTTAGAAGCGGGAGTTGGTGCAGATACGCAGTATTTT	CASSLRPLEAGVGADTQYF
many	TRBJ2-7	TRBV20-1	TRBD1	TGCAGTGCTTCTAACGCCGGGACAGGGTCCAGCGAGCAGTACTTC	CSASNAGTGSSEQYF
many	TRBJ1-1	TRBV18	.	TGTGCCAGCTCACCGTGGAGGGGCGACACTGAAGCTTTCTTT	CASSPWRGDTEAFF
many	TRBJ1-5	TRBV29-1	.	TGCAGCGTTACAGGAGGTAACAATCAGCCCCAGCATTTT	CSVTGGNNQPQHF
.	TRBJ1-5	TRBV18	.	TGTGCCAGCTCACCAATGGGGGGACAGCCCCAGCATTTT	CASSPMGGQPQHF
many	TRBJ1-1	TRBV27	.	TGTGCCAGCAGTAACAGGGTGGACACTGAAGCTTTCTTT	CASSNRVDTEAFF
many	TRBJ2-1	TRBV7-8	.	TGTGCCAGCAGCTTGGACGGGCTCTCCTACAATGAGCAGTTCTTC	CASSLDGLSYNEQFF
many	TRBJ2-1	TRBV19	.	TGTGCCAGTAGTATAGCCGCGCGGGAACCATACAATGAGCAGTTCTTC	CASSIAAREPYNEQFF
many	TRBJ1-1	TRBV14	.	TGTGCCAGCAGCCAAGCCGGGCGATTGAACACTGAAGCTTTCTTT	CASSQAGRLNTEAFF
many	TRBJ2-1	TRBV5-1	TRBD1	TGCGCCAGCAGCCTGACCGACAGGGATGAGCAGTTCTTC	CASSLTDRDEQFF
.	TRBJ2-1	TRBV20-1	.	TGCAGTGCTAGAGATTGGGAGAGCTCCTACAATGAGCAGTTCTTC	CSARDWESSYNEQFF
many	TRBJ2-1	TRBV6-1	.	TGTGCCAGCAGTGAAGCGGCGGGTGGCTCCTACAATGAGCAGTTCTTC	CASSEAAGGSYNEQFF
many	TRBJ2-1	TRBV7-8	.	TGTGCCAGCAGCTTAGCAACTAACTACCCCAATGAGCAGTTCTTC	CASSLATNYPNEQFF
.	TRBJ2-6	TRBV11-2	.	TGTGCCAGCAGCCCCGAATGGGTTGGGGCCAACGTCCTGACTTTC	CASSPEWVGANVLTF
many	TRBJ2-7	TRBV14	.	TGTGCCAGCAGCCAAGATTCCGTCTACGAGCAGTACTTC	CASSQDSVYEQYF